This T cell receptor (beta chain) was recorded in a study of T cells in Graves' hyperthyroidism and ophthalmopathy. The source material, RNA transcripts, was used to amplify TCR beta CDR3 regions. HTBI primers were used for first-round RT-PCR of the TCR CDR3. TCRdb independently ran MiXCR on the multiplex PCR reads; one entry per CDR3 protein. Among approximately 380,000 distinct CDR3 sequences listed, over 11% were seen once. The sample was blood. The TCR was taken from a man aged 50-59 years with Graves' ophthalmopathy.

CDR3 nucleotide sequence: TGTGCCAGCAGTGGTACAGGGTTTAATTCACCCCTCCACTTT. It codes for CASSGTGFNSPLHF. The rearrangement uses TRBV25-1 and TRBJ1-6; D might be TRBD1 (6 bases). The CDR3 loop spans 14 amino acids. Germline lookup yields CDR1 MGHDK and CDR2 SYGVNS. Trimming removed 4 bases from V and 6 bases from J, with 10 bases in between.